These T cell receptor beta chains were read from a single sample in a study of T cell responses to AZD1222 COVID-19 vaccine. Produced via immunoSEQ multiplex PCR; TCRdb's table is partial and in-frame only. The sample yields 120,000 or so clones, 88% seen once. The sequences come from peripheral blood, collected on day 0 of AZD1222 vaccination. The origin of the receptors is an adult in good health. Both conserved end residues are part of each CDR3. Fields, in order: J gene, D gene, V gene, clone size, CDR3 protein, CDR3 DNA. The D gene is left open where the match is weak. Clone size, where shown, is once, few, many, or a class for clones that have expanded.

J gene: TRBJ1-4
D gene: TRBD1
V gene: TRBV27
clone size: NA
CDR3 protein: CASSPPFLDRGPKLFF
CDR3 DNA: TGTGCCAGCAGCCCCCCCTTCCTCGACAGGGGGCCGAAACTGTTTTTT

J gene: TRBJ2-3
D gene: TRBD2
V gene: TRBV5-1
clone size: NA
CDR3 protein: CASSLGGTSGTRTDTQYF
CDR3 DNA: TGCGCCAGCAGCTTAGGCGGGACTAGCGGGACCCGCACAGATACGCAGTATTTT

J gene: TRBJ1-1
D gene: NA
V gene: TRBV3-1/TRBV3-2
clone size: NA
CDR3 protein: CASARGGNTEAFF
CDR3 DNA: TGTGCCAGCGCGCGGGGGGGGAACACTGAAGCTTTCTTT

J gene: TRBJ1-5
D gene: TRBD1
V gene: TRBV5-1
clone size: NA
CDR3 protein: CASSPGTATGGRQPQHF
CDR3 DNA: TGCGCCAGCAGCCCGGGGACAGCCACAGGGGGTCGTCAGCCCCAGCATTTT

J gene: TRBJ1-4
D gene: NA
V gene: TRBV7-9
clone size: once
CDR3 protein: CASSLRGDLDEKLFF
CDR3 DNA: TGTGCCAGCAGCCTAAGGGGGGATTTGGATGAAAAACTGTTTTTT

J gene: TRBJ1-1
D gene: NA
V gene: TRBV10-2
clone size: NA
CDR3 protein: CASSEGGREAFF
CDR3 DNA: TGCGCCAGCAGTGAGGGGGGGCGGGAAGCTTTCTTT

J gene: TRBJ2-3
D gene: TRBD2
V gene: TRBV30
clone size: NA
CDR3 protein: CAWSGLVGLAGLSTDTQYF
CDR3 DNA: TGTGCCTGGAGTGGTTTGGTGGGACTAGCGGGGCTCAGCACAGATACGCAGTATTTT

J gene: TRBJ1-2
D gene: NA
V gene: TRBV7-2
clone size: NA
CDR3 protein: CASSLNAGPVSGYTF
CDR3 DNA: TGTGCCAGCAGCTTGAATGCCGGCCCAGTTAGTGGCTACACCTTC

J gene: TRBJ1-1
D gene: NA
V gene: TRBV5-4
clone size: NA
CDR3 protein: CASSLGTNPRGAFF
CDR3 DNA: TGTGCCAGCAGTCTCGGGACAAACCCTCGAGGAGCTTTCTTT

J gene: TRBJ2-5
D gene: NA
V gene: TRBV5-1
clone size: NA
CDR3 protein: CASSLVQGGETQYF
CDR3 DNA: TGCGCCAGCAGCTTGGTTCAGGGCGGGGAGACCCAGTACTTC

J gene: TRBJ1-1
D gene: NA
V gene: TRBV18
clone size: NA
CDR3 protein: CASSPQGYTEAFF
CDR3 DNA: TGTGCCAGCTCACCGCAGGGTTACACTGAAGCTTTCTTT

J gene: TRBJ2-5
D gene: NA
V gene: TRBV9
clone size: NA
CDR3 protein: CASSVAGGSVETQYF
CDR3 DNA: TGTGCCAGCAGCGTAGCAGGGGGGTCGGTTGAGACCCAGTACTTC

J gene: TRBJ2-1
D gene: NA
V gene: TRBV9
clone size: few
CDR3 protein: CASSVATRDEQFF
CDR3 DNA: TGTGCCAGCAGCGTAGCTACCCGGGATGAGCAGTTCTTC

J gene: TRBJ1-1
D gene: NA
V gene: TRBV5-1
clone size: NA
CDR3 protein: CASSPGSTTEAFF
CDR3 DNA: TGCGCCAGCAGCCCCGGGTCCACGACTGAAGCTTTCTTT

J gene: TRBJ1-2
D gene: TRBD1
V gene: TRBV4-2
clone size: NA
CDR3 protein: CASSQGPGQVLEGYTF
CDR3 DNA: TGTGCCAGCAGCCAGGGCCCGGGACAGGTGTTAGAAGGCTACACCTTC

J gene: TRBJ1-1
D gene: NA
V gene: TRBV30
clone size: few
CDR3 protein: CAWSVTWGGPEAFF
CDR3 DNA: TGTGCCTGGAGTGTGACGTGGGGAGGGCCTGAAGCTTTCTTT

J gene: TRBJ2-2
D gene: NA
V gene: TRBV6-2/TRBV6-3
clone size: NA
CDR3 protein: CASSRTPWELFF
CDR3 DNA: TGTGCCAGCAGCCGAACCCCCTGGGAGCTGTTTTTT

J gene: TRBJ2-7
D gene: NA
V gene: TRBV28
clone size: NA
CDR3 protein: CASARNSDSYEQYF
CDR3 DNA: TGTGCCAGCGCCCGCAACAGCGACTCCTACGAGCAGTACTTC

J gene: TRBJ1-4
D gene: NA
V gene: TRBV7-6
clone size: NA
CDR3 protein: CASSLSAKPNEKLFF
CDR3 DNA: TGTGCCAGCAGCTTAAGTGCCAAGCCTAATGAAAAACTGTTTTTT

J gene: TRBJ1-5
D gene: TRBD1
V gene: TRBV18
clone size: NA
CDR3 protein: CASSLDRVDQPQHF
CDR3 DNA: TGTGCCAGCTCGCTGGACAGGGTGGATCAGCCCCAGCATTTT

J gene: TRBJ2-2
D gene: NA
V gene: TRBV7-9
clone size: NA
CDR3 protein: CASTLRGAALDGELFF
CDR3 DNA: TGTGCCAGCACCTTACGGGGGGCCGCGTTGGACGGGGAGCTGTTTTTT

J gene: TRBJ2-7
D gene: TRBD1
V gene: TRBV19
clone size: NA
CDR3 protein: CASSMAGGAYEQYF
CDR3 DNA: TGTGCCAGTAGTATGGCAGGGGGAGCCTACGAGCAGTACTTC

J gene: TRBJ2-7
D gene: TRBD1
V gene: TRBV15
clone size: NA
CDR3 protein: CATSRDLGTGGLYEQYF
CDR3 DNA: TGTGCCACCAGCAGAGATCTCGGGACAGGGGGCTTATACGAGCAGTACTTC

J gene: TRBJ2-2
D gene: NA
V gene: TRBV30
clone size: NA
CDR3 protein: CAWNTGGESGELFF
CDR3 DNA: TGTGCCTGGAACACCGGAGGGGAAAGCGGGGAGCTGTTTTTT

J gene: TRBJ1-4
D gene: NA
V gene: TRBV4-1
clone size: once
CDR3 protein: CASSQDRGEKLFF
CDR3 DNA: TGCGCCAGCAGCCAAGATAGGGGCGAAAAACTGTTTTTT

J gene: TRBJ1-4
D gene: TRBD1
V gene: TRBV18
clone size: NA
CDR3 protein: CASSPTGPNEKLFF
CDR3 DNA: TGTGCCAGCTCACCGACAGGGCCTAATGAAAAACTGTTTTTT

J gene: TRBJ2-3
D gene: NA
V gene: TRBV9
clone size: once
CDR3 protein: CASSVDGGSDTQYF
CDR3 DNA: TGTGCCAGCAGCGTAGATGGGGGGTCAGATACGCAGTATTTT

J gene: TRBJ1-5
D gene: TRBD1
V gene: TRBV2
clone size: NA
CDR3 protein: CASSAGTAANQPQHF
CDR3 DNA: TGTGCCAGCAGCGCCGGGACAGCTGCTAATCAGCCCCAGCATTTT

J gene: TRBJ1-5
D gene: NA
V gene: TRBV5-1
clone size: once
CDR3 protein: CASRQGTNLNQPQHF
CDR3 DNA: TGCGCCAGCCGCCAGGGAACTAACCTCAATCAGCCCCAGCATTTT

J gene: TRBJ1-1
D gene: TRBD1
V gene: TRBV5-6
clone size: few
CDR3 protein: CASSFFTGGKDTEAFF
CDR3 DNA: TGTGCCAGCAGCTTTTTCACAGGGGGCAAGGACACTGAAGCTTTCTTT

J gene: TRBJ2-3
D gene: NA
V gene: TRBV7-9
clone size: NA
CDR3 protein: CASSVVGDTQYF
CDR3 DNA: TGTGCCAGCAGCGTAGTAGGGGATACGCAGTATTTT

J gene: TRBJ1-2
D gene: NA
V gene: TRBV10-3
clone size: NA
CDR3 protein: CAISNLELANYGYTF
CDR3 DNA: TGTGCCATCAGTAATCTCGAGTTAGCTAACTATGGCTACACCTTC

J gene: TRBJ2-1
D gene: NA
V gene: TRBV5-6
clone size: few
CDR3 protein: CASARGDSSEFF
CDR3 DNA: TGTGCCAGCGCAAGGGGAGACAGTTCCGAGTTCTTC

J gene: TRBJ1-3
D gene: NA
V gene: TRBV19
clone size: once
CDR3 protein: CASSILGRGSTSSGNTIYF
CDR3 DNA: TGTGCCAGTAGTATCTTGGGACGGGGATCGACTTCCTCTGGAAACACCATATATTTT

J gene: TRBJ1-5
D gene: TRBD1
V gene: TRBV4-1
clone size: NA
CDR3 protein: CASSHTPTGENQPQHF
CDR3 DNA: TGCGCCAGCAGCCACACCCCGACAGGGGAAAATCAGCCCCAGCATTTT

J gene: TRBJ1-2
D gene: NA
V gene: TRBV7-8
clone size: once
CDR3 protein: CASREAGGADFRGYTF
CDR3 DNA: TGTGCCAGCAGGGAGGCCGGGGGGGCGGACTTCCGGGGCTACACCTTC

J gene: TRBJ1-1
D gene: NA
V gene: TRBV6-5
clone size: NA
CDR3 protein: CASKTGGNTEAFF
CDR3 DNA: TGTGCCAGCAAGACGGGGGGGAACACTGAAGCTTTCTTT

J gene: TRBJ1-1
D gene: TRBD1
V gene: TRBV19
clone size: NA
CDR3 protein: CATFDRGLEAFF
CDR3 DNA: TGTGCCACCTTTGACAGGGGACTTGAAGCTTTCTTT